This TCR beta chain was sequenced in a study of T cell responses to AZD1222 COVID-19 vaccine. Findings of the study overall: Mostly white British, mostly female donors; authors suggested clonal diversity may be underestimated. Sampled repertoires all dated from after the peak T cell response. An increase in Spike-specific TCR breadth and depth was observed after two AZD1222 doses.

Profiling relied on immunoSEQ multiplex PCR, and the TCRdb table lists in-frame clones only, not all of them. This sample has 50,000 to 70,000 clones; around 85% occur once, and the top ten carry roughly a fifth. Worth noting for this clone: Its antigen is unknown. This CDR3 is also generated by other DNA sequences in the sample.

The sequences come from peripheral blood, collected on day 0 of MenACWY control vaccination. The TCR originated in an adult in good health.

CDR3 DNA sequence: TGTGCCAGTTCACTCGGACTAGCGAGCACAGATACGCAGTATTTT. Its protein product is CASSLGLASTDTQYF. V usage is TRBV19 and J usage is TRBJ2-3; 9 nucleotides line up with TRBD2. The V segment lost 8 bases and the J segment 0 bases; nucleotides outside the gene matches: 6. The germline V gene encodes CDR1 LNHDA and CDR2 SQIVND (reference sequence). The CDR3 loop spans 15 amino acids.